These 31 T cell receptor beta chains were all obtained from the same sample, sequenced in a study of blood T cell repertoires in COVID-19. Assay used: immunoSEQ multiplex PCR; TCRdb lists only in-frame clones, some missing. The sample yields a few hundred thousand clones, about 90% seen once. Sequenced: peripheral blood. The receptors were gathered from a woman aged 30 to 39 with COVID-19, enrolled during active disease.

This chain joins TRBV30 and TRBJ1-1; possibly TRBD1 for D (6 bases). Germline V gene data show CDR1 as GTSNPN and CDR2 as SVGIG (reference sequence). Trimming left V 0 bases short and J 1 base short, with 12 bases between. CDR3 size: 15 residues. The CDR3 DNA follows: TGTGCCTGGAGTGTAGGGGGTGAAGGGAACACTGAAGCTTTCTTT. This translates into CAWSVGGEGNTEAFF.

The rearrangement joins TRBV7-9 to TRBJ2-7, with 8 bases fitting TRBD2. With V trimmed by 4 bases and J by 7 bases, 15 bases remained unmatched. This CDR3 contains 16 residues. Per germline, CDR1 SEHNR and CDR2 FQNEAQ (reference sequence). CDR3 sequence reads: CASSSRPGLGHGEQYF. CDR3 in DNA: TGTGCCAGCAGCTCGCGTCCGGGACTAGGACATGGGGAGCAGTACTTC.

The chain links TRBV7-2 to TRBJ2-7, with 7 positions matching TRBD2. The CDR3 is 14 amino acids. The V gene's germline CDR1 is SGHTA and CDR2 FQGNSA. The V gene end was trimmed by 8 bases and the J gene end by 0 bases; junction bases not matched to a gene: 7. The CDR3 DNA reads TGTGCCAGCGGCGCTAGCGGAAACTCCTACGAGCAGTACTTC. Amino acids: CASGASGNSYEQYF.

The chain's CDR3 is CSASGLGTSGDNEQFF. The CDR3 DNA reads as TGCAGTGCTAGTGGTCTAGGGACTAGCGGGGACAATGAGCAGTTCTTC. The chain couples TRBV20-1 to TRBJ2-1; TRBD2 aligns across 13 bases. The V gene's germline CDR1 is DFQATT and CDR2 SNEGSKA (reference sequence). The CDR3 loop spans 16 amino acids. With 3 bases clipped from V and 5 bases from J, the junction kept 7 bases outside the gene matches.

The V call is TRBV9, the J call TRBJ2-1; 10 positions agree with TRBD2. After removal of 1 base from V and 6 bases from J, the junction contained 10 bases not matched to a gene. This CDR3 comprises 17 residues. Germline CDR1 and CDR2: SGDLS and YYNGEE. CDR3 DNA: TGTGCCAGCAGCGTAAGGAGCGGGAGGGCCTTAGGCAATGAGCAGTTCTTC. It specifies CASSVRSGRALGNEQFF.

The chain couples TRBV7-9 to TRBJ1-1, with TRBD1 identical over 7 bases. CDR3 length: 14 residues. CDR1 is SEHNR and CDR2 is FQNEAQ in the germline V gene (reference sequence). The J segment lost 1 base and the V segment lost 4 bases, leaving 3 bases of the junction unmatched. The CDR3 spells CASSSGTENTEAFF. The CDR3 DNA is TGTGCCAGCAGCTCAGGGACAGAGAACACTGAAGCTTTCTTT.

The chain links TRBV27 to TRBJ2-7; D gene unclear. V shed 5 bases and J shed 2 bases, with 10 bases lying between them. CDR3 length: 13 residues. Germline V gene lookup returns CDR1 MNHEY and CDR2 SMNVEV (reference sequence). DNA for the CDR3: TGTGCCAGCAGTGCCAGTTTAACCTACGAGCAGTACTTC. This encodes CASSASLTYEQYF.

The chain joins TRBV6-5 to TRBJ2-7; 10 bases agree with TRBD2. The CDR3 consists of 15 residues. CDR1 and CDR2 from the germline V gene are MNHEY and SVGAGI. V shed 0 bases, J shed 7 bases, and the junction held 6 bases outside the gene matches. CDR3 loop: CASSYSASGRREQYF. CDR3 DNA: TGTGCCAGCAGTTACTCGGCTAGCGGGAGACGTGAGCAGTACTTC.

The CDR3 DNA reads as TGTGCCTGGGTTCCGACTAGCGGGAGAGGGGAAGAGACCCAGTACTTC. Translating gives CAWVPTSGRGEETQYF. This chain connects TRBV30 to TRBJ2-5; TRBD2 aligns across 12 bases. Germline V CDR1 and CDR2: GTSNPN, SVGIG (reference sequence). There are 16 residues in the CDR3. After removal of 5 bases from V and 3 bases from J, the junction contained 10 bases not matched to a gene.

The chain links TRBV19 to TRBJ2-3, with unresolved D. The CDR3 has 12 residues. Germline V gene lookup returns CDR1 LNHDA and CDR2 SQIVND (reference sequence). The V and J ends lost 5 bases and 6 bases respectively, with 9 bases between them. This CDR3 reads CASSPNGDTQYF. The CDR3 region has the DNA TGTGCCAGTAGTCCCAACGGGGATACGCAGTATTTT. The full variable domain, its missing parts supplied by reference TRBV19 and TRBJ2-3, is DGGITQSPKYLFRKEGQNVTLSCEQNLNHDAMYWYRQDPGQGLRLIYYSQIVNDFQKGDIAEGYSVSREKKESFPLTVTSAQKNPTAFYLCASSPNGDTQYFGPGTRLTVL.

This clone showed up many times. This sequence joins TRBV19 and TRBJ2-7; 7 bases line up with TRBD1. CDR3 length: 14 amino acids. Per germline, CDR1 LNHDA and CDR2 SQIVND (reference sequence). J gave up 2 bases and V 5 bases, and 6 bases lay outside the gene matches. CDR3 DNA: TGTGCCAGTAGTGTTGGGACAGATCCCTACGAGCAGTACTTC. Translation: CASSVGTDPYEQYF.

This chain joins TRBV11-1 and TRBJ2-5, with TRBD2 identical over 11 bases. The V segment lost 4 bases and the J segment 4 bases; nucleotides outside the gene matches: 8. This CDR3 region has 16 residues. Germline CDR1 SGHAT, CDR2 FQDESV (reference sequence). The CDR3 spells CASSSALAGGGETQYF. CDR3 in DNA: TGTGCCAGCAGCTCGGCCCTAGCGGGAGGAGGAGAGACCCAGTACTTC. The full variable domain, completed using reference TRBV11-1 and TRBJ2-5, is EAEVAQSPRYKITEKSQAVAFWCDPISGHATLYWYRQILGQGPELLVQFQDESVVDDSQLPKDRFSAERLKGVDSTLKIQPAELGDSAMYLCASSSALAGGGETQYFGPGTRLLVL.

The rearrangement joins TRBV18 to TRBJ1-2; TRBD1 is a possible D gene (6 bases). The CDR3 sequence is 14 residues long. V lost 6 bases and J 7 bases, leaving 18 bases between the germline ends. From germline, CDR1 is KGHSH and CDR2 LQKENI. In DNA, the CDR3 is TGTGCCAGCTCTCGGGACACCCAGACGGGTGGCTACACCTTC. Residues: CASSRDTQTGGYTF.

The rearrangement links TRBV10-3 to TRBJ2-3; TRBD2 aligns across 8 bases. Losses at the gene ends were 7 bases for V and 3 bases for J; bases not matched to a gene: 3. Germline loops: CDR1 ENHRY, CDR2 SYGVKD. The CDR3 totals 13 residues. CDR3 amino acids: CAITGRGTDTQYF. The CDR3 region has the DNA TGTGCCATCACCGGGAGGGGTACAGATACGCAGTATTTT.

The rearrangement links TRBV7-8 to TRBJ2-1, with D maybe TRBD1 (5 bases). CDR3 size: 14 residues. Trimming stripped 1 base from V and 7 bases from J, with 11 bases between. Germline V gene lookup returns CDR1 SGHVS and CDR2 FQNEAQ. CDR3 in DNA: TGTGCCAGCAGCTTAGAGGTAAGGGGAAATGAGCAGTTCTTC. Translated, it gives CASSLEVRGNEQFF.

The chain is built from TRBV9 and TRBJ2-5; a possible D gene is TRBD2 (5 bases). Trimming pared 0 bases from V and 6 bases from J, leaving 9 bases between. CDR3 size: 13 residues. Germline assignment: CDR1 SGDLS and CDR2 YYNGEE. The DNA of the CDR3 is TGTGCCAGCAGCGTAGTAGGGAGCCAGACCCAGTACTTC. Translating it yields CASSVVGSQTQYF.

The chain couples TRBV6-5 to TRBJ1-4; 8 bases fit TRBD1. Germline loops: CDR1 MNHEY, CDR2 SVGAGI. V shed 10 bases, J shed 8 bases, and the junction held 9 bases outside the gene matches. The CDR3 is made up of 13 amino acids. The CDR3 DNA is TGTGCCACCGCTCAGGGGGCGGAGGAAAAACTGTTTTTT. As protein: CATAQGAEEKLFF.

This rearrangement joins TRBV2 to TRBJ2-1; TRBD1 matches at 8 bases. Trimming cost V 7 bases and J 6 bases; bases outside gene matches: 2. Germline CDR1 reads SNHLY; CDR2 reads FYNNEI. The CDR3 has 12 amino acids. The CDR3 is CASNGQGNEQFF. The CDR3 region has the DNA TGTGCCAGCAACGGACAGGGCAATGAGCAGTTCTTC.

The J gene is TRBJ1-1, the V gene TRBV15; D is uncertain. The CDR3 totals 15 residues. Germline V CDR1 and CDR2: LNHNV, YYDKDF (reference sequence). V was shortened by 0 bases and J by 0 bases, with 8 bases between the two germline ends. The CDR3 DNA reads TGTGCCACCAGCAGAGAAAGCGGTGTGAACACTGAAGCTTTCTTT. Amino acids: CATSRESGVNTEAFF. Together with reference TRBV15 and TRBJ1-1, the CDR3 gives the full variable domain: DAMVIQNPRYQVTQFGKPVTLSCSQTLNHNVMYWYQQKSSQAPKLLFHYYDKDFNNEADTPDNFQSRRPNTSFCFLDIRSPGLGDTAMYLCATSRESGVNTEAFFGQGTRLTVV.

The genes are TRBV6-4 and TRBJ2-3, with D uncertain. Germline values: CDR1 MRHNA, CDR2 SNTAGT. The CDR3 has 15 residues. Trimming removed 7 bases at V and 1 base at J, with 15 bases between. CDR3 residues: CASKAASSGTDTQYF. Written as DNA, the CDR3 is TGTGCCAGCAAGGCAGCCAGCAGCGGCACAGATACGCAGTATTTT.

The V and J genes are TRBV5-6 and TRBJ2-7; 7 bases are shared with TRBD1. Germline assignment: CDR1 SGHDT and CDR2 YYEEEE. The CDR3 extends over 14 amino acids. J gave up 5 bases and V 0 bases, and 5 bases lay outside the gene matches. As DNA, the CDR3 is TGTGCCAGCAGCTTGGGGCAGGGGGTTCACGAGCAGTACTTC. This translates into CASSLGQGVHEQYF.

The CDR3 spells CASSLSSVGRWEQYF. The CDR3 DNA follows: TGTGCCAGCAGTTTATCTAGCGTGGGACGCTGGGAGCAGTACTTC. This chain joins TRBV28 and TRBJ2-7, with D perhaps TRBD2 (6 bases). Germline values: CDR1 MDHEN, CDR2 SYDVKM. CDR3 size: 15 residues. Between the trimmed V and J ends, which lost 1 base and 7 bases, there was a span of 17 bases. Full variable domain (rest looked up from reference TRBV28 and TRBJ2-7): DVKVTQSSRYLVKRTGEKVFLECVQDMDHENMFWYRQDPGLGLRLIYFSYDVKMKEKGDIPEGYSVSREKKERFSLILESASTNQTSMYLCASSLSSVGRWEQYFGPGTRLTVT.

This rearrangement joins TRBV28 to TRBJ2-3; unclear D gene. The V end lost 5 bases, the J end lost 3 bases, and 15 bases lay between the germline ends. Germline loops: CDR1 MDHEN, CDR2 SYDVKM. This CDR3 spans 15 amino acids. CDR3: CASSVFRVPTDTQYF. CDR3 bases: TGTGCCAGCAGTGTATTCCGAGTCCCGACAGATACGCAGTATTTT.

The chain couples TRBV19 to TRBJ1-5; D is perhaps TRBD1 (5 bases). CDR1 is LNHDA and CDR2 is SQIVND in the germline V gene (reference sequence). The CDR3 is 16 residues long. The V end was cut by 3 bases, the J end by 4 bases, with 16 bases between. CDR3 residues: CASSMGISGLNQPQHF. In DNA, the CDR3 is TGTGCCAGTAGTATGGGCATCTCAGGGTTGAATCAGCCCCAGCATTTT.

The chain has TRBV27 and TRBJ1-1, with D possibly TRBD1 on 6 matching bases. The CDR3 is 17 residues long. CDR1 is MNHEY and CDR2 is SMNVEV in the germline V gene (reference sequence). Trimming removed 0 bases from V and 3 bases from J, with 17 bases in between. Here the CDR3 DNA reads TGTGCCAGCAGTTTATCCCTGGGGGCGTCTTCTTACACTGAAGCTTTCTTT. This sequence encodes CASSLSLGASSYTEAFF.

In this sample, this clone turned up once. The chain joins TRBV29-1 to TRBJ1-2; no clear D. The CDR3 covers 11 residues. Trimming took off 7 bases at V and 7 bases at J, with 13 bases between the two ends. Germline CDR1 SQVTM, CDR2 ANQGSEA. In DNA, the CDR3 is TGCAGCGCAGAAACGGGGTTTGGCTACACCTTC. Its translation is CSAETGFGYTF.

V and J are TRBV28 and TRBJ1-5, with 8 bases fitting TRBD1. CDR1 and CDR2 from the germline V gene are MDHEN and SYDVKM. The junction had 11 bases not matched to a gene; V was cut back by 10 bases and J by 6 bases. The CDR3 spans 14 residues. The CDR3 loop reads CATKGQAMGQPQHF. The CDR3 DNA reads TGTGCCACCAAGGGACAGGCCATGGGTCAGCCCCAGCATTTT.

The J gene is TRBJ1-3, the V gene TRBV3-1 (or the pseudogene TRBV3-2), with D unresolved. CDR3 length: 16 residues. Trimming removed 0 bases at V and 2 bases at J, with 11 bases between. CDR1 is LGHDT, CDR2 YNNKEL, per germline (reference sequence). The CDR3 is CASSQDFATTGNTIYF. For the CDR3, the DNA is TGTGCCAGCAGCCAAGATTTCGCGACTACTGGAAACACCATATATTTT.

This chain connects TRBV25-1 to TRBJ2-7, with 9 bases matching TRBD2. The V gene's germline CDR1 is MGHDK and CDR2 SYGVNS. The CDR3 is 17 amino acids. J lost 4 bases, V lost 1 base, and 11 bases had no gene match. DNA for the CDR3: TGTGCCAGCAGTGAATCCCCCGTAGCGGGAGAAAGGTACGAGCAGTACTTC. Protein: CASSESPVAGERYEQYF.

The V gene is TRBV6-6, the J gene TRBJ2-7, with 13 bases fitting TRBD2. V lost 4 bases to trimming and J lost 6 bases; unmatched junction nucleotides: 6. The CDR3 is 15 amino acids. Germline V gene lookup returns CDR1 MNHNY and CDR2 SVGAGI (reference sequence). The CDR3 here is CASSSLAGGPSEQYF. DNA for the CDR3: TGTGCCAGCAGTTCACTAGCGGGAGGGCCCTCCGAGCAGTACTTC.

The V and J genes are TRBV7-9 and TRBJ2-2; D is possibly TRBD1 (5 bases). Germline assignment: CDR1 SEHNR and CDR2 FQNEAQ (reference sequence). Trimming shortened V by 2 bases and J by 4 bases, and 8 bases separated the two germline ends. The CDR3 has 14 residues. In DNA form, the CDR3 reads TGTGCCAGCAGCTTAAGGGGTCTCACCGGGGAGCTGTTTTTT. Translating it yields CASSLRGLTGELFF. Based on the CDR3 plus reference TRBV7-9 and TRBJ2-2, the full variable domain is DTGVSQNPRHKITKRGQNVTFRCDPISEHNRLYWYRQTLGQGPEFLTYFQNEAQLEKSRLLSDRFSAERPKGSFSTLEIQRTEQGDSAMYLCASSLRGLTGELFFGEGSRLTVL.